This record looks at one T cell receptor (beta chain) sequence and its context. The CDR3 is 15 amino acids. The V gene's germline CDR1 is SEHNR and CDR2 FQNEAQ (reference sequence). V was clipped by 5 bases and J by 1 base, with 12 bases between them. The data stem from a study of T cell changes during pregnancy in multiple sclerosis. Produced via immunoSEQ multiplex PCR; TCRdb's table is partial and in-frame only. The data show 30,000 to 40,000 clones, about 94% seen once. This receptor was obtained from a female donor with multiple sclerosis, enrolled in a pregnancy study. Material: CD4+ T cells from peripheral blood mononuclear cells, obtained in the second trimester of pregnancy. V gene TRBV7-9 combines with J gene TRBJ1-5, with a possible D match to TRBD1 (6 bases). CDR3 sequence (DNA): TGTGCCAGCAGCCAGGGACAAGCCAGCAATCAGCCCCAGCATTTT. Protein product: CASSQGQASNQPQHF.